This T cell receptor beta chain was sequenced in a study of T cells in Graves' hyperthyroidism and ophthalmopathy. Study conclusions and caveats: Clonotypes that were expanded in thyroid above 0.001 mostly appeared in blood too.

V lost 4 bases and J lost 3; bases outside the gene matches: 8. This CDR3 region has 15 residues. Per the germline V gene, CDR1 is LGHNA and CDR2 is YNFKEQ. With respect to this clonotype: Its specificity is unknown.

Researchers took RNA transcripts and amplified the TCR beta CDR3 regions from them. With the HTBI primer set, the TCR CDR3 went through a first round of RT-PCR. TCRdb re-called the multiplex PCR reads with MiXCR, one entry per CDR3 protein. The top ten clones hold around 9.3% of a sample with approximately 870,000 distinct CDR3 sequences, 38% of them seen once. The sequence came from a man in his late teens or twenties with Graves' hyperthyroidism. The sample consisted of blood. This chain connects TRBV4-2 to TRBJ2-7; 8 bases align to TRBD1. CDR3 coding DNA: TGTGCCAGCAGCCTCGGACAGGGCACCCGCTACGAGCAGTACTTC. Translation gives CASSLGQGTRYEQYF.